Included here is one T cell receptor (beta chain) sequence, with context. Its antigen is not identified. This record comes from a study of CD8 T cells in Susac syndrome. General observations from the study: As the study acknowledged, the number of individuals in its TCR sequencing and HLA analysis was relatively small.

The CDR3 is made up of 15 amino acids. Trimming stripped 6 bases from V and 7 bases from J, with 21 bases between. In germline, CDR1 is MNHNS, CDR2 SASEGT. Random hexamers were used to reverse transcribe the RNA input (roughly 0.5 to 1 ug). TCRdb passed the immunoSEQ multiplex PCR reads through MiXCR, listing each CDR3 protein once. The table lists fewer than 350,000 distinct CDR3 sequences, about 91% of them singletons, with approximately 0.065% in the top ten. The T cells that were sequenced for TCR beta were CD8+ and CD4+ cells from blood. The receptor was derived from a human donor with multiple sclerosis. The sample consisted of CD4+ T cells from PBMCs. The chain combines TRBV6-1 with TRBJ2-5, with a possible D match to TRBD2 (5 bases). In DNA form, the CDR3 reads TGTGCCAGCAGACGCGACTTTGGGTCGGCGGGGACCCAGTACTTC. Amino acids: CASRRDFGSAGTQYF.